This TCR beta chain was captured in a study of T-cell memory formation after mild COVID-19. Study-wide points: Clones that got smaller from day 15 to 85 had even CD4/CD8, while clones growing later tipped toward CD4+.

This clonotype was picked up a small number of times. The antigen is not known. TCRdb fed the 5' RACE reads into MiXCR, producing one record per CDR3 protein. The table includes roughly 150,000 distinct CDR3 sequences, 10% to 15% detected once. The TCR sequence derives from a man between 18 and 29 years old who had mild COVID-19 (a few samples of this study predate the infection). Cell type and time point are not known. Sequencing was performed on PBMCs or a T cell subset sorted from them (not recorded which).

The CDR3 protein is CASSLHGVEYEQYF. CDR3 DNA sequence: TGTGCCAGCAGCCTACACGGGGTCGAATACGAGCAGTACTTC. This chain uses TRBV3-1 with TRBJ2-7, with a tentative D call TRBD2 (5 bases). Per germline, CDR1 LGHDT and CDR2 YNNKEL (reference sequence). Trimming removed 4 bases at V and 4 bases at J, with 14 bases between. CDR3 length: 14 residues.